This T cell receptor (beta chain) appears in the sequencing data of a study of blood T cells in healthy people across ages. Through a sample-barcoded 5' primer and a J-beta primer mix, a second PCR was run for about 6 to 11 cycles. Each TCR beta cDNA got a 12-nucleotide random molecular identifier. One entry per CDR3 protein results from TCRdb running MiXCR on the 5' RACE reads. The table shows hundreds of thousands of distinct CDR3 sequences, with approximately 59% occurring only once. This sequence was found in a man between 60 and 75 years old in good health. The sequencing sample was made of blood.

CDR3 region: CASSQGAGDQETQYF. CDR3 coding DNA: TGTGCCAGCAGCCAAGGGGCTGGTGATCAAGAGACCCAGTACTTC. The chain uses TRBV4-2 and TRBJ2-5; D ambiguous. Germline CDR1 reads LGHNA; CDR2 reads YNFKEQ. Deletions cut 1 base from V and 2 bases from J, with 11 bases between. There are 15 residues in the CDR3.